This T cell receptor (beta chain) came from a study of blood T cell repertoires in COVID-19. The CDR3 extends over 16 amino acids. The germline V gene has CDR1 MDHEN and CDR2 SYDVKM. Trimming at V came to 6 bases and at J to 5 bases, leaving 14 bases not matched to a gene. TCRdb's table, derived via immunoSEQ multiplex PCR, lists solely in-frame clones and lacks some. The sample yields more than 95,000 clones, around 83% seen once. Sequencing was carried out using peripheral blood. The TCR was taken from a man in his sixties with acute or convalescent COVID-19. This sequence joins TRBV28 and TRBJ1-2, with 8 bases aligning to TRBD1. CDR3: CASSSVMGTGTYGYTF. Here the CDR3 DNA reads TGTGCCAGCAGCTCCGTAATGGGGACAGGCACTTATGGCTACACCTTC.